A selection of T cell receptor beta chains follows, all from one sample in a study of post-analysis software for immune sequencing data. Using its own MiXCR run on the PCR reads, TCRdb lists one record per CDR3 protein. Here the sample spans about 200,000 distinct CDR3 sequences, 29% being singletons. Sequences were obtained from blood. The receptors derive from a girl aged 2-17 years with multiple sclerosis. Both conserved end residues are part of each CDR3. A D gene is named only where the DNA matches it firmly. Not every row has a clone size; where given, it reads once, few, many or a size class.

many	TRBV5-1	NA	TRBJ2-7	TGCGCCAGCAGCTTTACAGGGTCGAATGAGCAGTACTTC	CASSFTGSNEQYF
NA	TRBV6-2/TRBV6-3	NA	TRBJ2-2	TGTGCCAGCAGTTACTTGAGCCTCGGGGAGCTGTTTTTT	CASSYLSLGELFF
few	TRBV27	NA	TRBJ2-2	TGTGCCAGCAGTTCCCCCTACAGGGTGAACACCGGGGAGCTGTTTTTT	CASSSPYRVNTGELFF
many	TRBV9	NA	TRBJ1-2	TGTGCCAGCAGCTCATCAAACCGGGACACAACTAACTATGGCTACACCTTC	CASSSSNRDTTNYGYTF
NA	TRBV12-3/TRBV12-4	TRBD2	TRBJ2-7	TGTGCCAGCAGTTTATTGAATAGCGGGATCTACGAGCAGTACTTC	CASSLLNSGIYEQYF
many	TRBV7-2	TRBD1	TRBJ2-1	TGTGCCAGCAGCTTAGAGGGACAGGTGGGCGATGAGCAGTTCTTC	CASSLEGQVGDEQFF
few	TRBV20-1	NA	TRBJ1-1	TGCAGTGCTAGCCTTCGAGAAGAAGCTTTCTTT	CSASLREEAFF
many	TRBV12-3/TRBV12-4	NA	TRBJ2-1	TGTGCCAGCAGTGGAGGGGTCCTTGAGCAGTTCTTC	CASSGGVLEQFF
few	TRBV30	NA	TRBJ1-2	TGTGCCTGGGCCTATCTCGGGAGGGGCTATGGCTACACCTTC	CAWAYLGRGYGYTF
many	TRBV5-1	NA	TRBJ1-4	TGCGCCAGCAGCTTGGAGACGGCTGAAAAACTGTTTTTT	CASSLETAEKLFF
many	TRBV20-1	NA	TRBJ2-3	TGCAGTGCTCTAACCCTGGGGCTCACAGATACGCAGTATTTT	CSALTLGLTDTQYF
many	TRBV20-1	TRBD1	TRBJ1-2	TGCAGTGCTAAGGGAAACCGGGACAGCGAGTATTATGGCTACACCTTC	CSAKGNRDSEYYGYTF
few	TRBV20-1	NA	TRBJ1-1	TGCAGTGCTAGAGATCTTTTGCGCACTGAAGCTTTCTTT	CSARDLLRTEAFF
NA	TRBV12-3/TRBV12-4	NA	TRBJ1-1	TGTGCCAGCAGTTTTTTACGTTCAGGGGAAGCTTTCTTT	CASSFLRSGEAFF
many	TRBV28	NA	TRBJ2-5	TGTGCCAGCAGTTTGAGGCTAGTGAGACGAGAGACCCAGTACTTC	CASSLRLVRRETQYF
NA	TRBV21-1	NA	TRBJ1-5	TGTGCCAGCAGCAAAGTCAAACACAGGGAGAGCAATCAGCCCCAGCATTTT	CASSKVKHRESNQPQHF
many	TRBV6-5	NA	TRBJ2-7	TGTGCCAGCAGTCCCCTGGCGGCACAAACCTCCTACGAGCAGTACTTC	CASSPLAAQTSYEQYF
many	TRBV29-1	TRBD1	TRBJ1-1	TGCAGCGTGACACAGGGGCCTGCAGCTTTCTTT	CSVTQGPAAFF
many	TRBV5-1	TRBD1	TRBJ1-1	TGCGCCAGCAGCCACTTGGCAGGGGGCGCCGCTGAAGCTTTCTTT	CASSHLAGGAAEAFF
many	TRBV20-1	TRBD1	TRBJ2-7	TGCAGTGCACAGGGGACAGAAGACTCCTACGAGCAGTACTTC	CSAQGTEDSYEQYF
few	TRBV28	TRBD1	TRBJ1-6	TGTGCCAGCAGTTTACTACCTGGACAGGAGACATATAATTCACCCCCCCACTTT	CASSLLPGQETYNSPPHF
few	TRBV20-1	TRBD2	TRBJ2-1	TGCAGTGCTAGAGAGGGACTAGCGGCCTACAATGAGCAGTTCTTC	CSAREGLAAYNEQFF
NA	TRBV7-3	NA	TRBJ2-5	TGTGCCAGCAGCCCGACGGGCCTACCCAAGACCCAGTACTTC	CASSPTGLPKTQYF
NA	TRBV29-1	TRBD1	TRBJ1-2	TGCAGCGTTCTTAAGGTTGAGACAGGGGGGAGGATGACCTTC	CSVLKVETGGRMTF
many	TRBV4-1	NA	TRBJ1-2	TGCGCCAGCAGCCAAAGCCGGGACGGGTTATTCGGCTACACCTTC	CASSQSRDGLFGYTF
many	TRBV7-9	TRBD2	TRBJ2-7	TGTGCCAGCAGCCCCGGTGGAACGGGGGGGGCCTACGAGCAGTACTTC	CASSPGGTGGAYEQYF
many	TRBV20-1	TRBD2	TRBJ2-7	TGCAGTGTTATAGCGGGGAACTACGAGCAGTACTTC	CSVIAGNYEQYF
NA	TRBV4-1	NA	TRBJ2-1	TGCGCCAGCAGCCAAGAGTTAGGGGCCGACAATGAGCAGTTCTTC	CASSQELGADNEQFF
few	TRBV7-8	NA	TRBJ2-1	TGTGCCAGCAGCTTATCTAAATACTACAATGAGCAGTTCTTC	CASSLSKYYNEQFF
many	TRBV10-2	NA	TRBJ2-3	TGCGCCAGCAGTGAGCGGGGCACAGATACGCAGTATTTT	CASSERGTDTQYF
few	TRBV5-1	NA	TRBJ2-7	TGCGCCAGCAGGGACACGGGTTACGAGCAGTACTTC	CASRDTGYEQYF
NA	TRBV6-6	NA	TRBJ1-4	TGTGCCAGCAGTTACGTCTACAGAATGAATGAAAAACTGTTTTTT	CASSYVYRMNEKLFF
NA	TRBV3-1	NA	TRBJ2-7	TGTGCCAGCAGCCAGGCGCGGGGCAGAAGTCCCTCCTACGAGCAGTACTTC	CASSQARGRSPSYEQYF
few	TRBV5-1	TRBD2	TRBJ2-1	TGCGCCAGCGGTCGACGGGGGGACTACAATGAGCAGTTCTTC	CASGRRGDYNEQFF
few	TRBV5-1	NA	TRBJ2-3	TGCGCCAGCAGCTTGCCTGACGGGGGCACAGATACGCAGTATTTT	CASSLPDGGTDTQYF
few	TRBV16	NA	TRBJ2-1	TGTGCCAGCAGCCAAACGGCAGACATGTACAATGAGCAGTTCTTC	CASSQTADMYNEQFF
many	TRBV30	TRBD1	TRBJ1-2	TGTGCCTGGAGTGGCCTGACAGGGCGTTTAGGCTACACCTTC	CAWSGLTGRLGYTF
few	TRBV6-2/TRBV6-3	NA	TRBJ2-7	TGTGCCAGCAGTTACTCTCTAGCCCCGATCTACGAGCAGTACTTC	CASSYSLAPIYEQYF
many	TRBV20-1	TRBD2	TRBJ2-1	TGCAGTGCTAGAACGCGGGAGGGCCTCTCCTACAATGAGCAGTTCTTC	CSARTREGLSYNEQFF
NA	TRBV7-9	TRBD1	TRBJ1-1	TGTGCCAGCAGCTTGGAGGGACAGATGAACACTGAAGCTTTCTTT	CASSLEGQMNTEAFF
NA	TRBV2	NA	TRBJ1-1	TGTGCCGGCTCGAGACAGATGAACACTGAAGCTTTCTTT	CAGSRQMNTEAFF
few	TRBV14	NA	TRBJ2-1	TGTGCCAGCAGCCATGTGGGACGGGGGAGCAATGAGCAGTTCTTC	CASSHVGRGSNEQFF
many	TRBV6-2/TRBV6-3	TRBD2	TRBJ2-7	TGTGCCAGCAGTCGAAGCGGGAGATACGAGCAGTACTTC	CASSRSGRYEQYF
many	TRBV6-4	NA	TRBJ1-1	TGTGCCAGCAGTCCCACTACGAAATCCATGAACACTGAAGCTTTCTTT	CASSPTTKSMNTEAFF
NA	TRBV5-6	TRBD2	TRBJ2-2	TGTGCCAGCAGCTACGGACTAGCCTTGAACACCGGGGAGCTGTTTTTT	CASSYGLALNTGELFF
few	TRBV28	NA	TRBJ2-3	TGTGCCAGCATCCGCTCCTACGCCAGGGGCACAGATACGCAGTATTTT	CASIRSYARGTDTQYF
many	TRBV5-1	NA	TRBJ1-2	TGCGCCAGCAGCTTGGGTCCAGGCAACTATGGCTACACCTTC	CASSLGPGNYGYTF
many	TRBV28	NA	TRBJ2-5	TGTGCCAGCGTTGGAGGGGGCGCACAGACCCAGTACTTC	CASVGGGAQTQYF
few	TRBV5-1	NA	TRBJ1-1	TGCGCCAGCAGCTTGGCTTTGGGGTACACTGAAGCTTTCTTT	CASSLALGYTEAFF
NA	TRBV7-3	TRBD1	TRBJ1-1	TGTGCCAGCAGCGTCACGGGACAGACGAACACTGAAGCTTTCTTT	CASSVTGQTNTEAFF
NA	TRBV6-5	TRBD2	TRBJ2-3	TGTGCCAGCAGTTGCTTCCCGGGACTAGCGGGGTCAGATACGCAGTATTTT	CASSCFPGLAGSDTQYF